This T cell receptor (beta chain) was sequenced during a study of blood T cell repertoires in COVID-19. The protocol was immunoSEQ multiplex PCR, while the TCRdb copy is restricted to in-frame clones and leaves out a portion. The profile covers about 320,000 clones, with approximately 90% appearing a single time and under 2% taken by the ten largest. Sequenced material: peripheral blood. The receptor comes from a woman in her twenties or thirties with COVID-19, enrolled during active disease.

The CDR3 region is CASSFLRLQGSEQFF. CDR3 bases: TGTGCCAGCAGCTTCCTAAGATTACAGGGTAGTGAGCAGTTCTTC. This chain connects TRBV27 to TRBJ2-1, with D possibly matching TRBD1 (6 bases). The CDR3 has 15 residues. CDR1 MNHEY and CDR2 SMNVEV come from the germline V gene (reference sequence). V was shortened by 6 bases and J by 9 bases, with 21 bases between the two germline ends.